This TCR beta chain was profiled in a study of radiotherapy plus CTLA-4 blockade in lung cancer. Study-level information: Objective responses were observed in 15% to 20% of patients, and disease control was achieved by 30% to 40%. Findings of the study overall: Following radiotherapy plus ipilimumab, tumor-derived TCR clones expanded in the blood.

The table came from immunoSEQ multiplex PCR; TCRdb's copy has only in-frame clones and leaves some out. The table shows tens of thousands of clones, with approximately 71% occurring only once. This CDR3 contains 13 residues. V was pared by 0 bases and J by 7 bases, with 10 bases between. Germline-derived CDR1 and CDR2 are SGHRS and YFSETQ. People whose metastatic non-small-cell lung cancer was chemo-refractory got focal radiation along with CTLA-4 blockade by ipilimumab. About this clone itself: Its antigen is undetermined.

The source is a human donor with non-small cell lung cancer whose response to radiotherapy plus ipilimumab could not be evaluated. The chain employs TRBV5-1 and TRBJ1-1; D is uncertain. The sequencing used peripheral blood, collected from a patient treated with radiotherapy plus ipilimumab. DNA of the CDR3: TGCGCCAGCAGCTTGGCCCCCGACATTGAAGCTTTCTTT. Residues: CASSLAPDIEAFF.